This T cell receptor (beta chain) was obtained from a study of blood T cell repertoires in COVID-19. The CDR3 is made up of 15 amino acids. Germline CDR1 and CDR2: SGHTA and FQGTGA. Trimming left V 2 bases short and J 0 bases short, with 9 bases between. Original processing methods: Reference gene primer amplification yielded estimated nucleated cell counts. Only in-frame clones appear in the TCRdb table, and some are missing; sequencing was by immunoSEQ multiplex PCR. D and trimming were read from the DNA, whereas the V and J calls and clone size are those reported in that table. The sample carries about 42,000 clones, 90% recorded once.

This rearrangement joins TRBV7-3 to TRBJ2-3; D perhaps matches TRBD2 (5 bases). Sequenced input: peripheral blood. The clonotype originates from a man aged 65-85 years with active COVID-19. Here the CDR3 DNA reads TGTGCCAGCAGCTTAGGACTGTATAGCACAGATACGCAGTATTTT. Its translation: CASSLGLYSTDTQYF.